The clone carrying this T cell receptor beta chain occurred once. No antigen is known for it. Treatment specified: some 20 received Ad26.COV2.S at low or high dose, single or two shots; about 5 received placebo; per-sample allocation not given. The samples date from day 63 after the first vaccine or placebo injection. An 18-55-year-old adult in Boston served as donor. V shed 2 bases and J shed 0 bases, with 13 bases lying between them. The CDR3 length is 16 residues. Germline V gene data show CDR1 as MGHRA and CDR2 as YSYEKL. This record comes from a study of Ad26.COV2.S vaccination and SARS-CoV-2 variants. Study background: By the intramuscular route, Ad26.COV2.S was given once, or twice 56 days apart. Study-level findings and limits: Comparable non-spike TCR breadth was observed in vaccine and placebo recipients.

Method: immunoSEQ multiplex PCR; TCRdb's copy keeps in-frame clones and lacks some. The sample has fewer than 500,000 clones; about 91% are singletons. The receptor comes from a person aged 18 to 65 who received the Ad26.COV2.S COVID-19 vaccine or a placebo. The chain is built from TRBV4-1 and TRBJ1-1; maybe TRBD1 (5 bases). Material: peripheral blood, obtained in a trial of Ad26.COV2.S vaccine versus placebo. The CDR3 is CASSQLMGLLNTEAFF. The CDR3 DNA follows: TGCGCCAGCAGCCAACTAATGGGACTGCTGAACACTGAAGCTTTCTTT.